Listed here are 24 T cell receptor beta chains from one sample, sequenced in a study of CD8 T cells in ankylosing spondylitis. TCRdb reprocessed the 5' RACE reads with MiXCR, giving one entry per CDR3 protein. The sample has some 250,000 distinct CDR3 sequences, over 8.5% seen once; the top ten hold nearly 7%. Sequenced input: blood, either unsorted or a sorted T cell fraction (not recorded which). These receptors originate from a male donor with ankylosing spondylitis or in good health (not recorded which).

Turning to this clonotype: One junction end disagrees with the germline gene, perhaps due to a read error. The chain links TRBV20-1 to TRBJ2-5; TRBD2 matches at 7 bases. This CDR3 has 16 residues. Germline CDR1 DFQATT, CDR2 SNEGSKA (reference sequence). The CDR3 sequence: CCARDWAGENQETQYF. The CDR3 DNA reads as TGCTGTGCTAGAGATTGGGCGGGAGAGAACCAAGAGACCCAGTACTTC.

The chain links TRBV6-2 or TRBV6-3 to TRBJ1-5; no reliable D call. Germline CDR1 and CDR2: MNHEY and SVGEGT. V was cut by 5 bases and J by 0 bases, with 17 bases left in between. This CDR3 spans 17 amino acids. Written as DNA, the CDR3 is TGTGCCAGCAGTCAACGGCAGGCGTCCTATAGCAATCAGCCCCAGCATTTT. It yields the protein CASSQRQASYSNQPQHF.

In its sample, this clonotype was seen many times. This sequence joins TRBV21-1 and TRBJ2-3; the D call TRBD1 from the table was never checked on the DNA. TRBV21-1 is a pseudogene locus. The CDR3 is 12 amino acids. The CDR3 DNA reads as TGTGCCAGCAGGGACAGTCCTCTCACGCAGTATTTT. This gives the protein CASRDSPLTQYF.

In this sample, this clonotype turned up many times. V usage is TRBV2 and J usage is TRBJ2-7; no clear D. The V end lost 5 bases, the J end lost 0 bases, and 8 bases lay between the germline ends. The CDR3 consists of 13 residues. Germline V lookup: CDR1 SNHLY, CDR2 FYNNEI. The CDR3 coding sequence is TGTGCCAGCAGTTTTCAGACCTCCTACGAGCAGTACTTC. Protein sequence: CASSFQTSYEQYF.

The table lists this clonotype with a few counts. The chain has TRBV5-5 and TRBJ2-7, with no clear D. CDR3 size: 13 residues. From germline, CDR1 is SGHKS and CDR2 YYEKEE (reference sequence). With 2 bases removed from V and 1 base from J, the gap between germline ends came to 7 bases. This CDR3 reads CASSFGFSYEQYF. In DNA form, the CDR3 reads TGTGCCAGCAGCTTCGGTTTTTCCTACGAGCAGTACTTC.

This clonotype was detected ten times or more. V and J are TRBV7-2 and TRBJ2-2; perhaps TRBD2 as D (6 bases). V shed 6 bases and J shed 4 bases, with 9 bases lying between them. This CDR3 contains 13 residues. Looked up from germline, CDR1 is SGHTA and CDR2 is FQGNSA. The CDR3 loop reads CASRRGITGELFF. Here the CDR3 DNA reads TGTGCCAGCAGACGGGGGATCACCGGGGAGCTGTTTTTT. The full variable domain, in which reference TRBV7-2 and TRBJ2-2 provide the parts outside the CDR3, is GAGVSQSPSNKVTEKGKDVELRCDPISGHTALYWYRQSLGQGLEFLIYFQGNSAPDKSGLPSDRFSAERTGGSVSTLTIQRTQQEDSAVYLCASRRGITGELFFGEGSRLTVL.

The chain joins TRBV5-5 to TRBJ2-1, with unresolved D. CDR1 and CDR2 from the germline V gene are SGHKS and YYEKEE (reference sequence). The CDR3 length is 16 residues. V dropped 0 bases and J dropped 0 bases, with 10 bases sitting between them. In nucleotides, the CDR3 is TGTGCCAGCAGCTTGGTCCCGGAGAGCTCCTACAATGAGCAGTTCTTC. Its protein product is CASSLVPESSYNEQFF.

The genes are TRBV25-1 and TRBJ1-2; D is possibly TRBD1 (6 bases). The CDR3 is 14 residues long. CDR1 is MGHDK, CDR2 SYGVNS, per germline. V dropped 4 bases and J dropped 5 bases, with 14 bases sitting between them. The CDR3 coding sequence is TGTGCCAGCAGTGGTTGGGGACAAACATATGGCTACACCTTC. This encodes CASSGWGQTYGYTF.

This clonotype was counted many times. This chain links TRBV5-1 with TRBJ1-1; 7 bases line up with TRBD1. Looked up from germline, CDR1 is SGHRS and CDR2 is YFSETQ. V shed 3 bases and J 1 base; nucleotides not matched to a gene: 3. This CDR3 spans 14 amino acids. This CDR3 is CASSWGQRNTEAFF. For the CDR3, the DNA is TGCGCCAGCAGCTGGGGACAGAGGAACACTGAAGCTTTCTTT.

This chain joins TRBV5-1 and TRBJ1-1; D not resolved. With 2 bases removed from V and 3 bases from J, the gap between germline ends came to 14 bases. This CDR3 has 15 residues. The V gene's germline CDR1 is SGHRS and CDR2 YFSETQ. CDR3 sequence: CASSFLSSGDTEAFF. CDR3 coding DNA: TGCGCCAGCAGCTTTCTTTCAAGTGGGGACACTGAAGCTTTCTTT.

The chain carries TRBV5-1 and TRBJ1-1, with D unclear. Trimming cost V 4 bases and J 4 bases, with 20 bases left between them. The length of the CDR3 is 16 residues. CDR1 and CDR2 (germline): SGHRS, YFSETQ. The CDR3 bases are TGCGCCAGCAGCCCCGGCCGGCAGGCGGGGAGCACTGAAGCTTTCTTT. Translated: CASSPGRQAGSTEAFF. Combining the CDR3 with reference TRBV5-1 and TRBJ1-1 gives the whole variable domain KAGVTQTPRYLIKTRGQQVTLSCSPISGHRSVSWYQQTPGQGLQFLFEYFSETQRNKGNFPGRFSGRQFSNSRSEMNVSTLELGDSALYLCASSPGRQAGSTEAFFGQGTRLTVV.

This clonotype was seen more than once but under ten times. The chain links TRBV7-9 to TRBJ2-4; the match to TRBD1 covers 11 bases. Trimming at V came to 3 bases and at J to 0 bases, leaving 1 base not matched to a gene. The CDR3 covers 16 residues. Per germline, CDR1 SEHNR and CDR2 FQNEAQ (reference sequence). The CDR3 reads CASSLGQGVAKNIQYF. The CDR3 region has the DNA TGTGCCAGCAGCTTGGGACAGGGGGTAGCCAAAAACATTCAGTACTTC.

This clonotype was seen many times. The chain recombines TRBV27 with TRBJ1-5; 10 nucleotides align to TRBD1. This CDR3 has 15 residues. With V trimmed by 5 bases and J by 2 bases, 3 bases remained unmatched. Germline V gene sequence: CDR1 MNHEY, CDR2 SMNVEV (reference sequence). The CDR3 spells CASSGGTGGNQPQHF. CDR3 nucleotide sequence: TGTGCCAGCAGTGGGGGGACAGGGGGCAATCAGCCCCAGCATTTT.

The chain is built from TRBV5-4 and TRBJ1-2; D is uncertain. The V end was cut by 6 bases, the J end by 4 bases, with 22 bases between. Germline V CDR1 and CDR2: SGHNT, YYREEE (reference sequence). This CDR3 is 16 amino acids long. CDR3 region: CASTSREWAGGYGYTF. CDR3 nucleotides: TGTGCCAGCACCTCCAGAGAGTGGGCAGGCGGCTATGGCTACACCTTC. The entire variable domain, with the rest obtained from reference TRBV5-4 and TRBJ1-2, is as follows: ETGVTQSPTHLIKTRGQQVTLRCSSQSGHNTVSWYQQALGQGPQFIFQYYREEENGRGNFPPRFSGLQFPNYSSELNVNALELDDSALYLCASTSREWAGGYGYTFGSGTRLTVV.

Ten or more counts support this clonotype. The chain links TRBV7-3 to TRBJ2-6, with unresolved D. The CDR3 totals 18 residues. CDR1 is SGHTA and CDR2 is FQGTGA in the germline V gene. The V and J ends lost 1 base and 2 bases respectively, with 15 bases between them. In nucleotides, the CDR3 is TGTGCCAGCAGCTTAAATTCCGTGGGCTCGGCTGGGGCCAACGTCCTGACTTTC. It codes for CASSLNSVGSAGANVLTF.

The chain joins TRBV9 to TRBJ1-5, with D perhaps matching TRBD1 (5 bases). The length of the CDR3 is 15 residues. The germline V gene encodes CDR1 SGDLS and CDR2 YYNGEE. Trimming shortened V by 1 base and J by 1 base, and 9 bases separated the two germline ends. CDR3 sequence: CASSVNGGSNQPQHF. DNA of the CDR3: TGTGCCAGCAGCGTAAATGGGGGGAGCAATCAGCCCCAGCATTTT.

This clonotype was recorded a few times. The chain is built from TRBV9 and TRBJ2-2; 9 nucleotides line up with TRBD1. CDR1 is SGDLS and CDR2 is YYNGEE in the germline V gene. The V and J ends lost 4 bases and 3 bases, in that order; junction bases with no gene match: 7. CDR3 length equals 16 residues. In DNA form, the CDR3 reads TGTGCCAGCAGCCTCGGACAGGGGAGTTACACCGGGGAGCTGTTTTTT. This codes for CASSLGQGSYTGELFF.

This clonotype was counted ten times or more. The chain couples TRBV5-6 to TRBJ2-1; 9 nucleotides line up with TRBD2. The CDR3 consists of 19 residues. In germline, CDR1 is SGHDT, CDR2 YYEEEE. V shed 0 bases and J 5 bases; nucleotides not matched to a gene: 15. CDR3 loop: CASSLDFWIAGGPDNEQFF. In DNA form, the CDR3 reads TGTGCCAGCAGCTTGGATTTTTGGATTGCGGGAGGGCCGGACAATGAGCAGTTCTTC.

The genes are TRBV10-3 and TRBJ1-2; weak D call: TRBD1 (5 bases). Germline CDR1 ENHRY, CDR2 SYGVKD. CDR3 size: 14 residues. Between the trimmed V and J ends, which lost 3 bases and 2 bases, there was a span of 10 bases. The CDR3 sequence is CAISEGKGNYGYTF. The CDR3 nucleotides are TGTGCCATCAGTGAAGGAAAGGGGAACTATGGCTACACCTTC.

This clonotype was picked up many times. V usage is TRBV5-1 and J usage is TRBJ1-2; TRBD1 might be the D (6 bases). With 4 bases removed from V and 0 bases from J, the gap between germline ends came to 10 bases. The CDR3 runs to 14 residues. The germline gives CDR1 SGHRS, CDR2 YFSETQ. The CDR3 here is CASSVDRTNYGYTF. DNA for the CDR3: TGCGCCAGCAGCGTTGACAGGACTAACTATGGCTACACCTTC. The variable domain in full, completed from reference TRBV5-1 and TRBJ1-2, reads KAGVTQTPRYLIKTRGQQVTLSCSPISGHRSVSWYQQTPGQGLQFLFEYFSETQRNKGNFPGRFSGRQFSNSRSEMNVSTLELGDSALYLCASSVDRTNYGYTFGSGTRLTVV.

This clonotype was observed many times. The chain recombines TRBV20-1 with TRBJ2-5, with TRBD2 matching 12 bases. The trim removed 2 bases at V and 1 base at J, leaving 5 bases unmatched. The CDR3 runs 16 residues. The germline V gene has CDR1 DFQATT and CDR2 SNEGSKA (reference sequence). CDR3 protein: CSARILAGGSQETQYF. The CDR3, as DNA: TGCAGTGCTAGAATACTAGCGGGAGGATCCCAAGAGACCCAGTACTTC.

The chain joins TRBV19 to TRBJ1-4; D unclear. Germline CDR1 LNHDA, CDR2 SQIVND (reference sequence). V was cut by 5 bases and J by 8 bases, with 18 bases left in between. The CDR3 covers 15 residues. Here the CDR3 DNA reads TGTGCCAGTAGTCCGAAGGGAGGGAATCAAGAAAAACTGTTTTTT. This sequence encodes CASSPKGGNQEKLFF.

This clonotype was observed at least ten times. This rearrangement joins TRBV12-3 or TRBV12-4 to TRBJ1-1, with 8 nucleotides matching TRBD1. This CDR3 comprises 14 residues. The trim removed 5 bases at V and 1 base at J, leaving 3 bases unmatched. The CDR3 is CASSTGGGNTEAFF. The CDR3 coding sequence is TGTGCCAGCAGTACAGGGGGAGGGAACACTGAAGCTTTCTTT.

This clonotype was counted ten times or more. The CDR3 nucleotides read TGCGCCAGCAGCCCGACCCAAGAGACCCAGTACTTC. Translating gives CASSPTQETQYF. The gene calls are TRBV5-1 and TRBJ2-5; D is uncertain. Germline CDR1 reads SGHRS; CDR2 reads YFSETQ. Trimming shortened V by 4 bases and J by 1 base, and 5 bases separated the two germline ends. This CDR3 comprises 12 residues. The full variable domain, its missing parts supplied by reference TRBV5-1 and TRBJ2-5, is KAGVTQTPRYLIKTRGQQVTLSCSPISGHRSVSWYQQTPGQGLQFLFEYFSETQRNKGNFPGRFSGRQFSNSRSEMNVSTLELGDSALYLCASSPTQETQYFGPGTRLLVL.